This entry lists 9 T cell receptor beta chains sequenced from one sample in a study of T cell repertoires in cytomegalovirus infection (dated by TCRdb to about 2019). In light of the paper, this sample's treatment or condition label describes: in vitro stimulation with specific CMV peptide epitopes to enrich CMV-specific T cells. For these TCRs, the target antigens are not known. TCRdb records Illumina HiSeq 1500 as the sequencer. Using fastp at Q25 and MiXCR, TCRdb reprocessed the public reads and kept productive beta chains. Entries that share a CDR3 protein sequence are merged under the most common genes and DNA. For this sample there are 230,000 or so distinct CDR3 sequences; 35% to 40% appear just once. The ten largest make up approximately 60% of the sample. The material sequenced was CD8+ T cells from cultured PBMCs, taken from culture after CMV antigen stimulation. These TCRs come from a human donor in good health (CMV status not recorded). Some clones in this sample may be carry-over from other donors' samples.

This clonotype showed up just a few times. The chain combines TRBV6-6 with TRBJ2-3; 11 positions match TRBD1. This CDR3 is 16 amino acids long. V lost 5 bases and J lost 2; bases outside the gene matches: 6. Germline V gene data show CDR1 as MNHNY and CDR2 as SVGAGI (reference sequence). The CDR3 reads CASSRPGQGDTDTQYF. The CDR3 DNA sequence: TGTGCCAGCAGTAGACCGGGACAGGGGGACACAGATACGCAGTATTTT.

This clonotype occurred a few times. The DNA of the CDR3 is TGTGCCAGCAATCGGGGCACTGAAGCTTTCTTT. Translating gives CASNRGTEAFF. The V and J genes are TRBV5-6 and TRBJ1-1, with unresolved D. CDR1 is SGHDT and CDR2 is YYEEEE in the germline V gene. The germline V and J ends were trimmed by 6 bases and 4 bases, with 7 bases remaining between them. The CDR3 consists of 11 residues.

This clonotype was observed many times. This rearrangement joins TRBV9 to TRBJ2-3; D not resolved. Germline V gene lookup returns CDR1 SGDLS and CDR2 YYNGEE. Trimming cost V 6 bases and J 5 bases, with 10 bases left between them. The CDR3 is made up of 12 amino acids. CDR3 in amino acids: CASTPGKDTQYF. The CDR3 DNA follows: TGTGCCAGCACCCCCGGAAAAGATACGCAGTATTTT.

This clonotype appeared a few times. The V call is TRBV28, the J call TRBJ1-5, with D unclear. Germline V CDR1 and CDR2: MDHEN, SYDVKM. V lost 7 bases to trimming and J lost 4 bases, with 20 bases between them. The CDR3 covers 16 residues. The DNA for the CDR3 is TGTGCCAGCACTCCCCGGCGGGGTCAAGGAAATCAGCCCCAGCATTTT. Translated, it gives CASTPRRGQGNQPQHF.

This chain connects TRBV27 to TRBJ1-2; 7 nucleotides line up with TRBD1. J was trimmed by 1 base and V by 6 bases; bases with no gene match: 5. The CDR3 has 14 amino acids. CDR1 and CDR2 from the germline V gene are MNHEY and SMNVEV (reference sequence). CDR3 nucleotide sequence: TGTGCCAGCAGGGAGACAGGGAATAACTATGGCTACACCTTC. This gives the protein CASRETGNNYGYTF.

The V call is TRBV6-8, the J call TRBJ2-2; 10 bases align to TRBD1. With V trimmed by 5 bases and J by 3 bases, 6 bases remained unmatched. The germline gives CDR1 MNHGY, CDR2 SAAAGT. CDR3 size: 16 residues. The CDR3 spells CASSPGGTGDTGELFF. CDR3 DNA sequence: TGTGCCAGCAGTCCCGGCGGGACAGGGGACACCGGGGAGCTGTTTTTT.

This clonotype turned up a few times. This chain connects TRBV5-8 to TRBJ2-2; D call uncertain. Looked up from germline, CDR1 is SGHTS and CDR2 is YDEGEE. The V end lost 1 base, the J end lost 5 bases, and 9 bases lay between the germline ends. The CDR3 extends over 14 amino acids. CDR3 sequence: CASSLSQWTGELFF. The CDR3 DNA is TGTGCCAGCAGCTTGTCTCAGTGGACCGGGGAGCTGTTTTTT.

The chain recombines TRBV7-2 with TRBJ2-1; 12 bases are shared with TRBD2. Germline CDR1 reads SGHTA; CDR2 reads FQGNSA. The CDR3 runs 17 residues. Germline trimming cut 5 bases from V and 3 bases from J; bases unmatched to any gene: 8. The chain's CDR3 is CASSLRTSGTFYNEQFF. CDR3 nucleotide sequence: TGTGCCAGCAGCCTCAGGACTAGCGGGACTTTCTACAATGAGCAGTTCTTC.

This clonotype showed up just a few times. Germline and junction disagree at one end, which may indicate a read error. The chain joins TRBV19 to TRBJ2-2, with 7 bases that match TRBD1. Germline V gene lookup returns CDR1 LNHDA and CDR2 SQIVND (reference sequence). The CDR3 extends over 17 amino acids. The CDR3 bases are TGTGCCAGTAGTGTAGAACCGGGACAGATTTACACCGGGGAGCTGTTTTTT. It translates to CASSVEPGQIYTGELFF.